What follows describes a single TCR beta chain. The entry originates in a study of blood T cell repertoires in COVID-19. As for the study in general: COVID-19 samples collected from the United States, Italy and Spain covered acute and convalescent phases. In each case, the material was cDNA or gDNA derived from T cells, B-cell-depleted T cells, or PBMCs.

In the original workflow: Amplification from reference gene primers served as the basis for estimated nucleated cell counts. TCRdb's copy holds only in-frame clones and misses some; the assay was immunoSEQ multiplex PCR. V and J calls and clone size are those listed in that table; D and trimming were worked out from the DNA. Among around 100,000 clones listed, 81% were seen once. The CDR3 extends over 11 amino acids. The trim removed 4 bases at V and 10 bases at J, leaving 2 bases unmatched. Germline V lookup: CDR1 MDHEN, CDR2 SYDVKM. The sequence was obtained from a man in his fifties or sixties with acute or convalescent COVID-19. The material sequenced was peripheral blood. The genes are TRBV28 and TRBJ1-2; 8 bases are a match to TRBD1. The CDR3 region is CASSSDRVYTF. The DNA of the CDR3 is TGTGCCAGCAGTTCGGACAGGGTCTACACCTTC.